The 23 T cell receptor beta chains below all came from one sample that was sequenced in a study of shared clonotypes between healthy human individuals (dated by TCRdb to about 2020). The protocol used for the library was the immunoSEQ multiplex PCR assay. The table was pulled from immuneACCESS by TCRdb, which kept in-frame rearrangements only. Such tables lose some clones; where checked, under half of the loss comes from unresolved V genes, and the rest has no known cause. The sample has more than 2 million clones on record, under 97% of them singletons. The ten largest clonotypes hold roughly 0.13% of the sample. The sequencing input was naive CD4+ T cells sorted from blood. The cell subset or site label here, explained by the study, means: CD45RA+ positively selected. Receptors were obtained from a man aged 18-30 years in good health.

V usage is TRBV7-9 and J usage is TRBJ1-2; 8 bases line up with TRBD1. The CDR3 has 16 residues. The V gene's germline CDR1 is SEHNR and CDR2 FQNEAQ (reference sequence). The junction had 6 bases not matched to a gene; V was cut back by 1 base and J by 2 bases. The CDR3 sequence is CASSLVTPGGNYGYTF. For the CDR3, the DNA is TGTGCCAGCAGCTTAGTAACCCCAGGGGGCAACTATGGCTACACCTTC.

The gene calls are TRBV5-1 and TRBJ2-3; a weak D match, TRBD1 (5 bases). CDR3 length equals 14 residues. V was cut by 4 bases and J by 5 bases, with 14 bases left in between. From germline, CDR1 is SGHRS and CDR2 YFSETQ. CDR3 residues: CASSLWLGEDTQYF. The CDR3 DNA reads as TGCGCCAGCAGCCTTTGGTTAGGGGAAGATACGCAGTATTTT.

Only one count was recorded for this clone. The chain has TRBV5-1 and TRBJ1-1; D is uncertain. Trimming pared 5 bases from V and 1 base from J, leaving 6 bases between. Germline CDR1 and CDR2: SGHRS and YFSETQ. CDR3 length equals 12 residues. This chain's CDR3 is CASRRENTEAFF. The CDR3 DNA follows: TGCGCCAGCAGGCGGGAGAACACTGAAGCTTTCTTT.

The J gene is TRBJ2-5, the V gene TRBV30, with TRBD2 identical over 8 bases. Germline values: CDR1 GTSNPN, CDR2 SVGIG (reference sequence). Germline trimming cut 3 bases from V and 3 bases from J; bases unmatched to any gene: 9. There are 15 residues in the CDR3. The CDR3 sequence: CAWSVWSGGKETQYF. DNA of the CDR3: TGTGCCTGGAGCGTATGGTCGGGGGGGAAAGAGACCCAGTACTTC.

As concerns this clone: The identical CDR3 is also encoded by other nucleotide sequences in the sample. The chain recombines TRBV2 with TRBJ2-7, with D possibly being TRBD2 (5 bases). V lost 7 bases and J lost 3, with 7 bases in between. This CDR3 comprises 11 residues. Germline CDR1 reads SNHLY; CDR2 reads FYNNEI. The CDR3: CASTAGYEQYF. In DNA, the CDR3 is TGTGCCAGCACGGCGGGCTACGAGCAGTACTTC.

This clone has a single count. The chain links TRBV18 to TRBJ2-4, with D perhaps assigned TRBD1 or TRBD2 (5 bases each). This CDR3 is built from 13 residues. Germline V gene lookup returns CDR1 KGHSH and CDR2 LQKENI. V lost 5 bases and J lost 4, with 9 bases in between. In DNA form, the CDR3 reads TGTGCCAGCTCAGGGGGAGAGAAAAACATTCAGTACTTC. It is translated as CASSGGEKNIQYF.

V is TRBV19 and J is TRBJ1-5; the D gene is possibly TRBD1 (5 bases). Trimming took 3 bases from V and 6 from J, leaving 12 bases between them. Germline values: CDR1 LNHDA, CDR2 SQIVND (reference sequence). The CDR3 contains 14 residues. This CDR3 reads CASSIDRLGQPQHF. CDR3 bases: TGTGCCAGTAGTATCGACAGATTGGGTCAGCCCCAGCATTTT.

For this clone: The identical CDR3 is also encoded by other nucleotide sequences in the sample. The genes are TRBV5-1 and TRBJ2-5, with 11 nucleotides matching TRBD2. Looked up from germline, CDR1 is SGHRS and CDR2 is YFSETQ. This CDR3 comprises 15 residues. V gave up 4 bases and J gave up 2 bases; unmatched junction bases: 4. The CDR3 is CASSTGTSGQETQYF. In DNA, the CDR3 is TGCGCCAGCAGCACGGGGACTAGCGGACAAGAGACCCAGTACTTC.

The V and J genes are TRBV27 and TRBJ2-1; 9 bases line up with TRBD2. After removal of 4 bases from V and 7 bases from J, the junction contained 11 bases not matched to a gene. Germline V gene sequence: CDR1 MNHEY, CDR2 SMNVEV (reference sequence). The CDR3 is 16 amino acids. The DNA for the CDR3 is TGTGCCAGCAGTTCAACCCCCGGACTAGCGAATAATGAGCAGTTCTTC. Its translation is CASSSTPGLANNEQFF.

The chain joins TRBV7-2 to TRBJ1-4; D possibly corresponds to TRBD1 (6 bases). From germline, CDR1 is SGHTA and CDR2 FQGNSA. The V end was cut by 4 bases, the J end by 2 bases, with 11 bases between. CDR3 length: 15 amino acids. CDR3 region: CASSSTGSTNEKLFF. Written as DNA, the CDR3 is TGTGCCAGCAGCTCCACAGGGTCCACTAATGAAAAACTGTTTTTT.

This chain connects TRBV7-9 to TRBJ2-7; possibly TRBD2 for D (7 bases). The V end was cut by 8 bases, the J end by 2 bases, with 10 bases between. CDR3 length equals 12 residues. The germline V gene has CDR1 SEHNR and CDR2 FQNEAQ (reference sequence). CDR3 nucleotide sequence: TGTGCCAGCGGGAGGGGGACCTACGAGCAGTACTTC. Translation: CASGRGTYEQYF.

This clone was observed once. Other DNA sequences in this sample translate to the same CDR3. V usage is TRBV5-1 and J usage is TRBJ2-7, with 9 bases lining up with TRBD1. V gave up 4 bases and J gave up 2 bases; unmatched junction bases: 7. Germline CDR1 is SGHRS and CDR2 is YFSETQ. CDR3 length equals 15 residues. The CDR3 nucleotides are TGCGCCAGCAGCCCCCGACAGGGGGTGACCTACGAGCAGTACTTC. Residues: CASSPRQGVTYEQYF.

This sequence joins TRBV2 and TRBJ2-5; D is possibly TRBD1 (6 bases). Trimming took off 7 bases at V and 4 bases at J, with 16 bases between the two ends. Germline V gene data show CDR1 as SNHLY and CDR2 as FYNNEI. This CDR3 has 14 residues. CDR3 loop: CASNSLGAPETQYF. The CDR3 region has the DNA TGTGCCAGCAACTCTTTGGGGGCCCCAGAGACCCAGTACTTC.

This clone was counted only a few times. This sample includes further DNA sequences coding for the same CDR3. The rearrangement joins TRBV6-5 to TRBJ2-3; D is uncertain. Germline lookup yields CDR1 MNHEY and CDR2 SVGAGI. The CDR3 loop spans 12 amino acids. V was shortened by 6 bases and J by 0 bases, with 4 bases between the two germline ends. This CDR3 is CASRGSTDTQYF. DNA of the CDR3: TGTGCCAGCAGGGGCAGCACAGATACGCAGTATTTT.

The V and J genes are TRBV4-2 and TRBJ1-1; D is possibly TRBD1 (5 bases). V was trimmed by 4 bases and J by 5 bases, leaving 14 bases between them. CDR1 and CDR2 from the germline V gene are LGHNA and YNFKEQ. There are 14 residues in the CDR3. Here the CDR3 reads CASSLGGAETEAFF. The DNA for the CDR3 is TGTGCCAGCAGCCTGGGTGGGGCAGAGACTGAAGCTTTCTTT.

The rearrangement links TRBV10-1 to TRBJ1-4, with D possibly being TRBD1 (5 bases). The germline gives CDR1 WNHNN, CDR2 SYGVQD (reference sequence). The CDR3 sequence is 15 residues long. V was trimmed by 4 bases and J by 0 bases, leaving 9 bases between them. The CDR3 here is CASSAGTATNEKLFF. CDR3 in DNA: TGCGCCAGCAGTGCCGGGACTGCAACTAATGAAAAACTGTTTTTT.

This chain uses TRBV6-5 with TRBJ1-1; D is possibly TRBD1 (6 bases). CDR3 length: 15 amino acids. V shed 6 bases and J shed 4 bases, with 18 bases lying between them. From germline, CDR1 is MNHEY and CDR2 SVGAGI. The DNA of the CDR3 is TGTGCCAGCAGGTCTAGAAGGACAGCCTTCACTGAAGCTTTCTTT. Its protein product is CASRSRRTAFTEAFF.

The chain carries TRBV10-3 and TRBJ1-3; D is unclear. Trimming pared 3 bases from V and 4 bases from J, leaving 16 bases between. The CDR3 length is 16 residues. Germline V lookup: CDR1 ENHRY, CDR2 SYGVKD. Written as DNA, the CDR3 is TGTGCCATCAGTGAAGGCGGTGGAGGCGTGGGAAACACCATATATTTT. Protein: CAISEGGGGVGNTIYF.

In nucleotides, the CDR3 is TGTGCCAGCAGCTTCCAGACAGGAGCCTACGAGCAGTACTTC. It specifies CASSFQTGAYEQYF. The V gene is TRBV7-2, the J gene TRBJ2-7, with D perhaps TRBD1 (6 bases). This CDR3 has 14 amino acids. CDR1 and CDR2 from the germline V gene are SGHTA and FQGNSA. V lost 3 bases to trimming and J lost 2 bases, with 11 bases between them.

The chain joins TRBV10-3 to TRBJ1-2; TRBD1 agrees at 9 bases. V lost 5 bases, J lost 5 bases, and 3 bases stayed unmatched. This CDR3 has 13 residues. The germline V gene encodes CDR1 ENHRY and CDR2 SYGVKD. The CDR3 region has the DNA TGTGCCATCAGTTCGGGACAGGGATATGGCTACACCTTC. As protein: CAISSGQGYGYTF.

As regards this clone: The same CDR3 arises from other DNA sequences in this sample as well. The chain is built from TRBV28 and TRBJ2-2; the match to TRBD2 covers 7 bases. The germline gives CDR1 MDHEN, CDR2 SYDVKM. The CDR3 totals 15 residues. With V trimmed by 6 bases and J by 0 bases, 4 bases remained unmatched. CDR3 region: CASSPGGPNTGELFF. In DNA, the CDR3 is TGTGCCAGCAGCCCGGGGGGTCCGAACACCGGGGAGCTGTTTTTT.

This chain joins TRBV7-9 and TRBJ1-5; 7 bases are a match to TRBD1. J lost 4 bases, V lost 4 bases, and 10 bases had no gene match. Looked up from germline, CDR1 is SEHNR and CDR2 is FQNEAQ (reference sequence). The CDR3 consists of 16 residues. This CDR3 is CASSSDDRVKNQPQHF. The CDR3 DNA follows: TGTGCCAGCAGCTCCGATGACAGGGTCAAAAATCAGCCCCAGCATTTT.

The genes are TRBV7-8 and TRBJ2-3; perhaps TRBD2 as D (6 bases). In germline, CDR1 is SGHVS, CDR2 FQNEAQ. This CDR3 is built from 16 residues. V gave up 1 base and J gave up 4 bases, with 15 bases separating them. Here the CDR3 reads CASSLVVGREADTQYF. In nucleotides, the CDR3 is TGTGCCAGCAGCTTAGTGGTGGGCAGGGAGGCAGATACGCAGTATTTT.